Listed below are T cell receptor beta chains from one sample, sequenced in a study of blood T cell repertoires in COVID-19. The method was immunoSEQ multiplex PCR; TCRdb's version includes in-frame clones alone and lacks a portion of them. The top ten hold about 6.7% of the sample, which has around 200,000 clones, 89% seen once. What was sequenced was peripheral blood. The receptor source for this set is a man in his forties with acute or convalescent COVID-19. The CDR3 runs from the conserved cysteine through the conserved F or W. Fields, in order: V gene, CDR3 protein.

V gene: TRBV9; CDR3 protein: CASSPHHNTEAFF
V gene: TRBV4-1; CDR3 protein: CASSQEQAGGADTQYF
V gene: TRBV19; CDR3 protein: CATRDRLLEQYF
V gene: TRBV20-1; CDR3 protein: CSANRAETQYF
V gene: TRBV7-6; CDR3 protein: CASSLGGGGYSGANVLTF
V gene: TRBV28; CDR3 protein: CASRLDRFQETQYF
V gene: TRBV5-4; CDR3 protein: CASSLDRGNTEAFF
V gene: TRBV4-1; CDR3 protein: CASSQVQGDYEQYF
V gene: TRBV19; CDR3 protein: CASSIDPGQIQETQYF
V gene: TRBV5-6; CDR3 protein: CASSRSGGNTEAFF
V gene: TRBV30; CDR3 protein: CARSTGGTEAFF
V gene: TRBV19; CDR3 protein: CASSTVTDTQYF
V gene: TRBV3-1/TRBV3-2; CDR3 protein: CASSHQDRGFYNEQFF
V gene: TRBV5-6; CDR3 protein: CASSSRRLLTYEQYF
V gene: TRBV3-1/TRBV3-2; CDR3 protein: CASSGRGVMAETQYF
V gene: TRBV12-3/TRBV12-4; CDR3 protein: CASRGQGGKEQYF
V gene: TRBV11-3; CDR3 protein: CASSFKRNTEAFF